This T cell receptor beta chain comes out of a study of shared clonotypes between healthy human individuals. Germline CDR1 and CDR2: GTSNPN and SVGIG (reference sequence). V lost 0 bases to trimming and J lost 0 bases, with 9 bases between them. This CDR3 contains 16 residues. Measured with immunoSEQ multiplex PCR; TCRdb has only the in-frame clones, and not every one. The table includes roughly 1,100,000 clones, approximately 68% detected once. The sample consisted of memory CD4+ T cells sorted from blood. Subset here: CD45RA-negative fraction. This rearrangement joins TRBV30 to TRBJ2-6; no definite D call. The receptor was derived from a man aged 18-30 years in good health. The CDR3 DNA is TGTGCCTGGAGTGTAATGGTCTACTCTGGGGCCAACGTCCTGACTTTC. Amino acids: CAWSVMVYSGANVLTF.